This T cell receptor beta chain comes out of a study of shared clonotypes between healthy human individuals. Across the whole study: Sampling drew on donors who were a couple of women and three men aged 18 to 49. Per-donor plates numbered three CD4 naive, three CD4 memory, two CD8 naive and one CD8 memory.

All donors were Caucasian adults living in Nashville, Tennessee. Only in-frame clones appear in the TCRdb table, and some are missing; sequencing was by immunoSEQ multiplex PCR. In the table there are fewer than 400,000 clones, about 74% of which are singletons. Findings of the study overall: Sequencing depth was expected to influence donor clonotype sharing.

This CDR3 contains 14 residues. CDR1 and CDR2 (germline): SNHLY, FYNNEI. Trimming at V came to 5 bases and at J to 2 bases, leaving 2 bases not matched to a gene. This clone turned up a few times. Its specificity is unknown. Only one base separates this from a far larger clonotype, so it likely reflects a read error. The same CDR3 also results from other DNA sequences found in this sample. The chain is built from TRBV2 and TRBJ1-5; 8 bases align to TRBD1. The origin of this receptor is a man aged 30-40 years in good health. The sample was memory CD4+ T cells sorted from blood. This sample's subset: CD45RA-negative fraction. The CDR3 here is CASSLDRGNQPQHF. The CDR3 DNA follows: TGTGCCAGCAGTTTGGACAGGGGCAATCAGCCCCAGCATTTT. Drawing the rest from reference TRBV2 and TRBJ1-5, the complete variable domain is EPEVTQTPSHQVTQMGQEVILRCVPISNHLYFYWYRQILGQKVEFLVSFYNNEISEKSEIFDDQFSVERPDGSNFTLKIRSTKLEDSAMYFCASSLDRGNQPQHFGDGTRLSIL.